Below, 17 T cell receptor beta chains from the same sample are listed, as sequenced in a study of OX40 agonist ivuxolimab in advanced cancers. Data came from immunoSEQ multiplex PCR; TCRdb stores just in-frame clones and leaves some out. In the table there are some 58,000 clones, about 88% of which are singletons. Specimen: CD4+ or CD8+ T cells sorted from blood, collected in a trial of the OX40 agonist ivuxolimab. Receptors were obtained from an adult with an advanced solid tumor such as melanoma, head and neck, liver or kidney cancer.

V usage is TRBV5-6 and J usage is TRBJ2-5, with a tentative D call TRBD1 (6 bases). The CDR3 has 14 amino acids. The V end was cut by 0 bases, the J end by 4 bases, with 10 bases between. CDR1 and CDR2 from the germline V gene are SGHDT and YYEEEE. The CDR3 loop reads CASSLAGRGETQYF. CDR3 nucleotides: TGTGCCAGCAGCTTGGCGGGCAGGGGAGAGACCCAGTACTTC.

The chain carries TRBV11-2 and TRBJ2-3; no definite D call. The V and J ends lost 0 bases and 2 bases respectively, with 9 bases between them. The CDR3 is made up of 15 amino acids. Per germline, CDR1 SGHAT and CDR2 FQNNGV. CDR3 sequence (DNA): TGTGCCAGCAGCTTAGAAGGGCGCGACACAGATACGCAGTATTTT. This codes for CASSLEGRDTDTQYF.

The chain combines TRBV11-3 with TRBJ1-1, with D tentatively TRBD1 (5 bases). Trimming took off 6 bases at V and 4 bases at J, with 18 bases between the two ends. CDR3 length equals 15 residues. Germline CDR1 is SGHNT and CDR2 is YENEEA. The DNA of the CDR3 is TGTGCCAGCAGTCCAAGGGGCGCACCGGCCACTGAAGCTTTCTTT. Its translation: CASSPRGAPATEAFF.

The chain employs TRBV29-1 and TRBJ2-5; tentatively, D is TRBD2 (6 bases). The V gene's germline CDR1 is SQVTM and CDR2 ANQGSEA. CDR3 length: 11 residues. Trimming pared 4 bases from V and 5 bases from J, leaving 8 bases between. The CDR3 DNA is TGCAGCGTTGGCGGAGGGGAGACCCAGTACTTC. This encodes CSVGGGETQYF.

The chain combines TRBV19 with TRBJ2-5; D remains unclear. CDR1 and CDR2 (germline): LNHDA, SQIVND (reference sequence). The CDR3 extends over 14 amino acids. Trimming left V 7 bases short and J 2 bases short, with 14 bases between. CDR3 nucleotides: TGTGCCAGTACCGGCAGCCGAACTCAAGAGACCCAGTACTTC. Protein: CASTGSRTQETQYF.

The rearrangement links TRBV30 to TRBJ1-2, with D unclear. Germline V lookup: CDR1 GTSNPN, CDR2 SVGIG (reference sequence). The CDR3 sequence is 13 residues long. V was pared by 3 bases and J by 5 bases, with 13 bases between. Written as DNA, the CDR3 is TGTGCCTGGAGGGTCGGTTGGGGATATGGCTACACCTTC. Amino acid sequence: CAWRVGWGYGYTF.

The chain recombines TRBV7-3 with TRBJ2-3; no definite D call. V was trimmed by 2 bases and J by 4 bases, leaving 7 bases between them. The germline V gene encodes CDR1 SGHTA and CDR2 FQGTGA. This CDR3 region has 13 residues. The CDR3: CASSLLSPDTQYF. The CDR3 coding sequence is TGTGCCAGCAGCTTACTAAGCCCAGATACGCAGTATTTT.

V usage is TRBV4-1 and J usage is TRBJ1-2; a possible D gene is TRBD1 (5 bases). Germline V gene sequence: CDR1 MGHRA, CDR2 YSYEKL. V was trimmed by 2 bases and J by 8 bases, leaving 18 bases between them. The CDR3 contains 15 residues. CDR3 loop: CASSQTPGARGGYTF. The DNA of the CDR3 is TGCGCCAGCAGCCAAACACCCGGGGCCCGGGGAGGCTACACCTTC.

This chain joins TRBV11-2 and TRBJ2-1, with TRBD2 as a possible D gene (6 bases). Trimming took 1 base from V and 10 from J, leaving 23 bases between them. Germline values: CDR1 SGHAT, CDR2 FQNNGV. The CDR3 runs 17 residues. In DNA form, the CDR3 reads TGTGCCAGCAGCTTAGTGTCCGGGAGTCCCCCTCGAGGAGAGCAGTTCTTC. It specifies CASSLVSGSPPRGEQFF.

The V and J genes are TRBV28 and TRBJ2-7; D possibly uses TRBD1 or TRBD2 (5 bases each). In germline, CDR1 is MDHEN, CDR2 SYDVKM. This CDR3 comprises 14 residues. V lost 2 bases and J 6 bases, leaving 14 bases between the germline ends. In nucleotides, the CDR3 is TGTGCCAGCAGTTTAGTGCAGGGACGGGTCGAGCAGTACTTC. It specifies CASSLVQGRVEQYF.

CDR3 residues: CASSPYRQEETQYF. The CDR3 DNA reads as TGTGCCAGCTCACCTTATCGACAGGAAGAGACCCAGTACTTC. The rearrangement links TRBV18 to TRBJ2-5; tentative D call: TRBD1 (6 bases). This CDR3 is built from 14 residues. Trimming removed 3 bases from V and 3 bases from J, with 11 bases in between. Germline V gene data show CDR1 as KGHSH and CDR2 as LQKENI.

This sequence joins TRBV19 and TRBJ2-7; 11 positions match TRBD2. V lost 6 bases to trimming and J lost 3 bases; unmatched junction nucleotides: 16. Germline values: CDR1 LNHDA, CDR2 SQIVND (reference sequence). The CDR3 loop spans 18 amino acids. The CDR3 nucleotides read TGTGCCAGTAGCCTCGGGACTAGCGGACCAGGGGCATTCTACGAGCAGTACTTC. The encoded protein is CASSLGTSGPGAFYEQYF.

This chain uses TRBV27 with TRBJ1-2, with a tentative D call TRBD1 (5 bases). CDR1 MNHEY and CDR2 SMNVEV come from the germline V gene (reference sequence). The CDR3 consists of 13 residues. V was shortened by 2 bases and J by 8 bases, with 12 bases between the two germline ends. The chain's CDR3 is CASSLRWGGGYTF. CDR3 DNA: TGTGCCAGCAGTTTACGGTGGGGCGGCGGCTACACCTTC.

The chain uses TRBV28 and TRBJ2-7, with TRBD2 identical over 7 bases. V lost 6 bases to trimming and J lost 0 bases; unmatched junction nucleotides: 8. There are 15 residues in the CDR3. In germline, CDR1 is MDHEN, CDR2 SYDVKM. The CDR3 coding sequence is TGTGCCAGCAGCTCTATTGGCGGGAGCTCCTACGAGCAGTACTTC. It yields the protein CASSSIGGSSYEQYF.

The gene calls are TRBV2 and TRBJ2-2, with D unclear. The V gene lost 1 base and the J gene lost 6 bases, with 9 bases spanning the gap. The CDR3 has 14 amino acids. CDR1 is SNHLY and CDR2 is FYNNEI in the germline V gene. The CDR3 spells CASSEVGLAGELFF. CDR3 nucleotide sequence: TGTGCCAGCAGTGAAGTCGGGTTGGCCGGGGAGCTGTTTTTT.

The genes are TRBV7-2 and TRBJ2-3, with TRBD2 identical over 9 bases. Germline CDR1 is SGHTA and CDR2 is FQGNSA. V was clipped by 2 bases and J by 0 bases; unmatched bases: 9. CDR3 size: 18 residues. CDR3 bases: TGTGCCAGCAGCTTAAGGGGATTAGCGGGAGCTAGCACAGATACGCAGTATTTT. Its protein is CASSLRGLAGASTDTQYF.

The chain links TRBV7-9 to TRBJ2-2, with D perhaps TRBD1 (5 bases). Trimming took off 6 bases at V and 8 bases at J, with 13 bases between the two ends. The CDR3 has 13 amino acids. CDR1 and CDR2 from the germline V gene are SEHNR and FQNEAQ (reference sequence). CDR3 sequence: CASSPRGPGELFF. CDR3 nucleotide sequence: TGTGCCAGCAGTCCAAGGGGTCCTGGGGAGCTGTTTTTT.